Sequencing of this TCR beta chain was carried out in a study of cytomegalovirus exposure and HLA in healthy donors. Study-level results: There was a cluster of highly shared sequence variants that was likely a sequencing artifact. Available immune exposure information was restricted to CMV serostatus only.

For this clone: What it recognizes is unknown.

PCR involved 60 Vbeta and 13 Jbeta primers. Data came from immunoSEQ multiplex PCR; TCRdb stores just in-frame clones and leaves some out. The sample includes approximately 120,000 clones, roughly 81% of them seen just once. CDR1 SGHRS and CDR2 YFSETQ come from the germline V gene. Between the trimmed V and J ends, which lost 1 base and 0 bases, there was a span of 4 bases. The CDR3 totals 14 residues. The sample comprised PBMCs. The clonotype originates from a woman aged 25 to 39 in good health and CMV-seronegative. V is TRBV5-1 and J is TRBJ1-4, with no clear D. CDR3 protein: CASSLSSTNEKLFF. The CDR3 DNA is TGCGCCAGCAGCTTGTCATCAACTAATGAAAAACTGTTTTTT.